The source of this T cell receptor beta chain is a study of cytomegalovirus exposure and HLA in healthy donors. CDR3 length: 17 residues. The germline gives CDR1 MDHEN, CDR2 SYDVKM. With 4 bases removed from V and 8 bases from J, the gap between germline ends came to 23 bases. A multiplex PCR was run with 60 Vbeta primers and 13 Jbeta primers. The assay was immunoSEQ multiplex PCR, and TCRdb's table has in-frame clones only and misses some. Counted here are around 63,000 clones, roughly 78% occurring once; the ten biggest clones make up approximately 9.8%. With respect to this clone: Its antigen is as yet unknown.

Study-wide results and caveats: For TCR beta chains, V- and J-gene trimming was later linked to a missense DCLRE1C variant.

Input material: PBMCs. This TCR came from a middle-aged man in good health and CMV-seronegative. V gene TRBV28 combines with J gene TRBJ1-4, with D possibly being TRBD1 (6 bases). Written as DNA, the CDR3 is TGTGCCAGCAGTTCCCACGATCAGGACAGTGGAGGCGAAAAACTGTTTTTT. It specifies CASSSHDQDSGGEKLFF.